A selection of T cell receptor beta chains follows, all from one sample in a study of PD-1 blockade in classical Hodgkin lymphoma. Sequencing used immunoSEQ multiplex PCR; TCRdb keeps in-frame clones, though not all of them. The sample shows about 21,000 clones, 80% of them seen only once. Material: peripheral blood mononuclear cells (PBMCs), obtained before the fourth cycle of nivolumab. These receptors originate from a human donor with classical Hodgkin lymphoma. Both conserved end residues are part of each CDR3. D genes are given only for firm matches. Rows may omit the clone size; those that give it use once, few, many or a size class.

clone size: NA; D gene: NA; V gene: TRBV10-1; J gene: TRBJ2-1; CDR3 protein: CATARDGPLNEQFF; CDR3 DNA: TGCGCCACTGCGCGGGACGGCCCGCTCAATGAGCAGTTCTTC
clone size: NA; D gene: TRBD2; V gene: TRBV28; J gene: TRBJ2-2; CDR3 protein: CASATSGSGNTGELFF; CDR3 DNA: TGTGCCAGCGCGACTAGCGGGAGTGGTAACACCGGGGAGCTGTTTTTT
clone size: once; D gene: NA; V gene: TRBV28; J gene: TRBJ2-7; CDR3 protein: CASSFIDRIPYEQYF; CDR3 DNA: TGTGCCAGCAGTTTTATAGACAGGATCCCCTACGAGCAGTACTTC
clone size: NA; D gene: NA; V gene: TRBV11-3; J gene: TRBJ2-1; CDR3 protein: CASSLFGTAGSSNEQFF; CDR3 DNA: TGTGCCAGCAGCTTATTCGGCACGGCAGGCTCCAGTAATGAGCAGTTCTTC
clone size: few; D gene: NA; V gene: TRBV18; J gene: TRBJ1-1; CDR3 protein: CASSPKKGDTEAFF; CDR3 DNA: TGTGCCAGCTCACCGAAGAAGGGGGACACTGAAGCTTTCTTT
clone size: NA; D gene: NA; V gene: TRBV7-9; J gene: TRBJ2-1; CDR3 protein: CASSLMGSEFF; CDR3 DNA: TGTGCCAGCAGCTTGATGGGTAGTGAATTCTTC
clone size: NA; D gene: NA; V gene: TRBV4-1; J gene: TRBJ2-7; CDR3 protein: CASSPDIYDEQYF; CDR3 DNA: TGCGCCAGCAGCCCGGACATTTACGACGAGCAGTACTTC
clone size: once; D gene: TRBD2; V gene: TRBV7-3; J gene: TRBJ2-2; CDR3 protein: CASQRGNTGELFF; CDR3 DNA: TGTGCCAGCCAGCGGGGGAACACCGGGGAGCTGTTTTTT
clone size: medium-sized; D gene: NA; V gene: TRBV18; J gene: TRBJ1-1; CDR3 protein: CASSPLPGGPGGLNTEAFF; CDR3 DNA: TGTGCCAGCTCACCCCTGCCCGGGGGCCCGGGGGGCTTGAACACTGAAGCTTTCTTT
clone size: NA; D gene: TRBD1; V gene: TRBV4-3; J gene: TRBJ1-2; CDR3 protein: CASSQDRGEGYTF; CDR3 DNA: TGCGCCAGCAGCCAAGACAGGGGGGAGGGCTACACCTTC
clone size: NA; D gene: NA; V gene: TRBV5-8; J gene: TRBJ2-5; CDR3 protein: CASSGIEGETQYF; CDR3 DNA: TGTGCCAGCAGCGGGATAGAGGGGGAGACCCAGTACTTC
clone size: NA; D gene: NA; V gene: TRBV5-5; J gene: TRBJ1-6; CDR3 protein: CASSGQNSPLHF; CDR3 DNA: TGTGCCAGCAGCGGACAGAATTCACCCCTCCACTTT
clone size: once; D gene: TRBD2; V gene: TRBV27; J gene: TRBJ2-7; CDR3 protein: CASWGGYEQYF; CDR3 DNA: TGTGCCAGCTGGGGGGGATACGAGCAGTACTTC
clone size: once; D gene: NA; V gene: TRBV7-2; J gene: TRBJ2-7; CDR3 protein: CASSSPGREQYF; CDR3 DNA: TGTGCCAGCAGCTCCCCGGGTAGAGAGCAGTACTTC
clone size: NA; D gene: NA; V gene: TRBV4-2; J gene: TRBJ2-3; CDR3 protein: CASSQAHYTDTQYF; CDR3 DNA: TGTGCCAGCAGCCAAGCCCACTACACAGATACGCAGTATTTT
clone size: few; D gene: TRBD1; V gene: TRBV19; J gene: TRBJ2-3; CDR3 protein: CASSGTGSPDTQYF; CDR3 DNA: TGTGCCAGTTCCGGGACAGGGAGCCCAGATACGCAGTATTTT
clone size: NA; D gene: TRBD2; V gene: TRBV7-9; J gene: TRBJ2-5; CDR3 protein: CASSLAREQETQYF; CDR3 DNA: TGTGCCAGCAGCTTAGCGCGGGAGCAAGAGACCCAGTACTTC
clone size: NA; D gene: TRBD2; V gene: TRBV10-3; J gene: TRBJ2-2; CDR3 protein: CATPGREAGELFF; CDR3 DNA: TGTGCCACCCCCGGGCGGGAGGCCGGGGAGCTGTTTTTT
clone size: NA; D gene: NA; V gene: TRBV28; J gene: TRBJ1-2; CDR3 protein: CASRSKGWGSHYGYTF; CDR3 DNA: TGTGCCAGCAGATCAAAAGGGTGGGGCAGTCACTATGGCTACACCTTC
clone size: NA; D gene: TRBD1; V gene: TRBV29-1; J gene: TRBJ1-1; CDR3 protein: CSGWTGGPREAFF; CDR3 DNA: TGCAGCGGGTGGACAGGGGGCCCCCGTGAAGCTTTCTTT
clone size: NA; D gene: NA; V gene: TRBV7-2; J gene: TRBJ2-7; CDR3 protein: CASSLGGKYEQYF; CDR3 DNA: TGTGCCAGCAGCTTAGGAGGGAAGTACGAGCAGTACTTC
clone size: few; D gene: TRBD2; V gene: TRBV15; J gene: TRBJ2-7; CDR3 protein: CATSREKRGAYEQYF; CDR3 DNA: TGTGCCACCAGCAGAGAGAAGCGGGGGGCGTACGAGCAGTACTTC
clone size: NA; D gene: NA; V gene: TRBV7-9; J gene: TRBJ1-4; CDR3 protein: CASSLAGAGEKLFF; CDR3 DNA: TGTGCCAGCAGCTTAGCTGGGGCGGGGGAAAAACTGTTTTTT
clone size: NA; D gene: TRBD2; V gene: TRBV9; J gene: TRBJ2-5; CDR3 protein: CASSPGGGLETQYF; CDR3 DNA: TGTGCCAGCAGCCCCGGGGGGGGGTTGGAGACCCAGTACTTC